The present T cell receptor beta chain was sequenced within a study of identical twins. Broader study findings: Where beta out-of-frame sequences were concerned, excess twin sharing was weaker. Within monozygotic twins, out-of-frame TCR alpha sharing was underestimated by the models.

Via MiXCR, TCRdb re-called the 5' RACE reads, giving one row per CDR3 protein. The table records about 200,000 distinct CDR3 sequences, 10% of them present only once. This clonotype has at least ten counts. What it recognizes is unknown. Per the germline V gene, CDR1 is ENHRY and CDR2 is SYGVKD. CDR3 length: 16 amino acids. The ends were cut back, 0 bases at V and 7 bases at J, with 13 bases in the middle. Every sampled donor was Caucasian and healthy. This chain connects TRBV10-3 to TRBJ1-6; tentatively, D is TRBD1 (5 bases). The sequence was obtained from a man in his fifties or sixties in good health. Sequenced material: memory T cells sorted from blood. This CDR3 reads CAISESVRGGNSPLHF. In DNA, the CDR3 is TGTGCCATCAGTGAGTCGGTCCGGGGCGGAAATTCACCCCTCCACTTT.